Below are 23 T cell receptor beta chains sequenced from a single sample in a study of shared clonotypes between healthy human individuals. The assay was immunoSEQ multiplex PCR, and TCRdb's table has in-frame clones only and misses some. The sample carries some 2.4 million clones, over 85% recorded once. Sequences were obtained from naive CD4+ T cells from PBMCs. As for subset: CD45RA+ positively selected. The receptors were sampled from a man aged 18 to 29 in good health. Some clones in this sample may be carry-over from other donors' samples.

The chain couples TRBV9 to TRBJ2-7; 10 nucleotides agree with TRBD2. Germline-derived CDR1 and CDR2 are SGDLS and YYNGEE. Trimming took 4 bases from V and 5 from J; bases not matched to a gene: 15. This CDR3 is 17 amino acids long. The CDR3 loop reads CASSQHGQAGGPHEQYF. The DNA for the CDR3 is TGTGCCAGCAGCCAGCACGGTCAAGCGGGAGGGCCCCACGAGCAGTACTTC.

The chain employs TRBV6-5 and TRBJ1-2; D possibly corresponds to TRBD1 (5 bases). V lost 7 bases to trimming and J lost 7 bases, with 16 bases between them. The CDR3 sequence is 13 residues long. Germline V gene lookup returns CDR1 MNHEY and CDR2 SVGAGI. Here the CDR3 DNA reads TGTGCCAGCATGCGGCAGGGATTGCGTGGCTACACCTTC. It yields the protein CASMRQGLRGYTF.

The V gene is TRBV27, the J gene TRBJ2-2; TRBD2 matches 10 bases. The CDR3 has 18 residues. V shed 0 bases and J 4 bases; nucleotides not matched to a gene: 8. CDR1 is MNHEY, CDR2 SMNVEV, per germline (reference sequence). Written as DNA, the CDR3 is TGTGCCAGCAGTTTATCCGCGGCTAGCGGGGGTCTCACCGGGGAGCTGTTTTTT. The encoded protein is CASSLSAASGGLTGELFF.

The J gene is TRBJ1-2, the V gene TRBV18; 8 bases align to TRBD1. Germline V gene lookup returns CDR1 KGHSH and CDR2 LQKENI. With V trimmed by 3 bases and J by 4 bases, 7 bases remained unmatched. The CDR3 runs to 15 residues. For the CDR3, the DNA is TGTGCCAGCTCACCTGGAAGACAGGGGTCCTATGGCTACACCTTC. Residues: CASSPGRQGSYGYTF.

The V call is TRBV29-1, the J call TRBJ2-7; weak D call: TRBD1 (6 bases). V dropped 5 bases and J dropped 2 bases, with 16 bases sitting between them. CDR1 and CDR2 from the germline V gene are SQVTM and ANQGSEA. This CDR3 is built from 14 residues. CDR3 coding DNA: TGCAGCGTTCTACGTCCAGGGGTAACCTACGAGCAGTACTTC. This translates into CSVLRPGVTYEQYF.

The chain is built from TRBV27 and TRBJ1-5, with TRBD1 identical over 7 bases. This CDR3 contains 13 residues. V lost 5 bases, J lost 7 bases, and 5 bases stayed unmatched. Germline loops: CDR1 MNHEY, CDR2 SMNVEV (reference sequence). CDR3 protein: CASSKDRLQPQHF. The DNA of the CDR3 is TGTGCCAGCAGTAAGGACAGGCTACAGCCCCAGCATTTT.

The chain uses TRBV7-2 and TRBJ2-7; D gene ambiguous. The CDR3 has 15 residues. Looked up from germline, CDR1 is SGHTA and CDR2 is FQGNSA. V lost 1 base to trimming and J lost 3 bases, with 13 bases between them. CDR3 nucleotide sequence: TGTGCCAGCAGCTTAGGGCACTCGTTCCTCTACGAGCAGTACTTC. Its protein product is CASSLGHSFLYEQYF.

The chain links TRBV5-1 to TRBJ1-1; no clear D. This CDR3 is built from 15 residues. Germline lookup yields CDR1 SGHRS and CDR2 YFSETQ. V lost 2 bases to trimming and J lost 0 bases, with 11 bases between them. The DNA of the CDR3 is TGCGCCAGCAGCTTAGGGTCAGCGGTGAACACTGAAGCTTTCTTT. Residues: CASSLGSAVNTEAFF. Full variable domain (rest looked up from reference TRBV5-1 and TRBJ1-1): KAGVTQTPRYLIKTRGQQVTLSCSPISGHRSVSWYQQTPGQGLQFLFEYFSETQRNKGNFPGRFSGRQFSNSRSEMNVSTLELGDSALYLCASSLGSAVNTEAFFGQGTRLTVV.

The chain carries TRBV6-5 and TRBJ2-5; D is uncertain. Trimming left V 2 bases short and J 2 bases short, with 12 bases between. The CDR3 has 15 amino acids. Germline V CDR1 and CDR2: MNHEY, SVGAGI. DNA for the CDR3: TGTGCCAGCAGTTACCAGTCGGCCACTCAAGAGACCCAGTACTTC. Protein: CASSYQSATQETQYF.

The gene calls are TRBV7-3 and TRBJ2-3; 11 bases align to TRBD2. The CDR3 is 16 amino acids. The germline gives CDR1 SGHTA, CDR2 FQGTGA. J lost 7 bases, V lost 2 bases, and 8 bases had no gene match. The CDR3 DNA reads TGTGCCAGCAGCTTAGGAACTAGCGGGAGCGGGAATACGCAGTATTTT. Translated, it gives CASSLGTSGSGNTQYF. Full variable domain (outside the CDR3, taken from reference TRBV7-3 and TRBJ2-3): GAGVSQTPSNKVTEKGKYVELRCDPISGHTALYWYRQSLGQGPEFLIYFQGTGAADDSGLPNDRFFAVRPEGSVSTLKIQRTERGDSAVYLCASSLGTSGSGNTQYFGPGTRLTVL.

The chain links TRBV5-6 to TRBJ1-5; 7 positions agree with TRBD1. The junction had 7 bases not matched to a gene; V was cut back by 5 bases and J by 5 bases. This CDR3 is built from 14 residues. Germline CDR1 and CDR2: SGHDT and YYEEEE. CDR3 DNA: TGTGCCAGCAGTTCAGGGGGAGGCGATCAGCCCCAGCATTTT. It specifies CASSSGGGDQPQHF.

This chain connects TRBV10-1 to TRBJ2-1; D assignment may be TRBD1 or TRBD2 (6 bases each). The CDR3 has 15 residues. Deletions cut 6 bases from V and 2 bases from J, with 14 bases between. Germline V gene data show CDR1 as WNHNN and CDR2 as SYGVQD (reference sequence). This CDR3 is CASSRGGQPYNEQFF. For the CDR3, the DNA is TGCGCCAGCAGCCGGGGAGGACAGCCCTACAATGAGCAGTTCTTC.

The chain is built from TRBV30 and TRBJ1-5; TRBD1 agrees at 9 bases. The CDR3 is made up of 14 amino acids. V dropped 3 bases and J dropped 7; count of bases not matched to a gene: 7. Germline CDR1 reads GTSNPN; CDR2 reads SVGIG (reference sequence). The CDR3 sequence is CAWSGQGKLQPQHF. The CDR3 nucleotides read TGTGCCTGGAGCGGACAGGGGAAGCTACAGCCCCAGCATTTT.

The rearrangement joins TRBV9 to TRBJ2-2; D is unresolved. Germline lookup yields CDR1 SGDLS and CDR2 YYNGEE. The CDR3 contains 14 residues. With 0 bases removed from V and 5 bases from J, the gap between germline ends came to 8 bases. CDR3 sequence: CASSVAHPTGELFF. The CDR3 nucleotides read TGTGCCAGCAGCGTAGCTCACCCTACCGGGGAGCTGTTTTTT.

The table lists this clone with a few counts. This chain's CDR3 is CSAQTGEPQHF. DNA for the CDR3: TGCAGTGCTCAGACAGGGGAACCCCAGCATTTT. This chain joins TRBV20-1 and TRBJ1-5, with 8 bases lining up with TRBD1. The CDR3 consists of 11 residues. The ends lost 5 bases at V and 10 bases at J; junction bases unmatched: 4. Germline V gene sequence: CDR1 DFQATT, CDR2 SNEGSKA (reference sequence).

This sequence joins TRBV19 and TRBJ2-3; D gene uncertain. Trimming removed 5 bases at V and 1 base at J, with 10 bases between. Germline CDR1 and CDR2: LNHDA and SQIVND (reference sequence). The CDR3 is 14 residues long. CDR3 in amino acids: CASSPRPGTDTQYF. The CDR3 DNA is TGTGCCAGTAGTCCGCGGCCTGGCACAGATACGCAGTATTTT.

This chain links TRBV4-1 with TRBJ1-3; D possibly corresponds to TRBD1 (5 bases). V lost 1 base and J lost 0, with 16 bases in between. In germline, CDR1 is MGHRA, CDR2 YSYEKL. CDR3 length: 18 residues. CDR3 in DNA: TGCGCCAGCAGCCAAGGTAACGGCAGGGTCCTCTCTGGAAACACCATATATTTT. This encodes CASSQGNGRVLSGNTIYF.

The chain recombines TRBV29-1 with TRBJ1-2; D not certain. The germline V and J ends were trimmed by 7 bases and 6 bases, with 24 bases remaining between them. The CDR3 spans 15 residues. Germline values: CDR1 SQVTM, CDR2 ANQGSEA. The CDR3 sequence: CSAATAPLNYHGYTF. In nucleotides, the CDR3 is TGCAGCGCCGCCACGGCTCCCCTTAATTACCATGGCTACACCTTC.

This chain connects TRBV7-9 to TRBJ2-3; D possibly matches TRBD1 or TRBD2 (5 bases each). The CDR3 is 18 residues long. Germline-derived CDR1 and CDR2 are SEHNR and FQNEAQ (reference sequence). Trimming pared 7 bases from V and 0 bases from J, leaving 23 bases between. This CDR3 reads CASTWVPGTGYSTDTQYF. Here the CDR3 DNA reads TGTGCCAGCACCTGGGTCCCCGGGACCGGATATAGCACAGATACGCAGTATTTT.

This clone was picked up one time. The gene calls are TRBV19 and TRBJ2-3; 9 nucleotides line up with TRBD2. The length of the CDR3 is 16 residues. CDR1 and CDR2 from the germline V gene are LNHDA and SQIVND (reference sequence). Trimming at V came to 3 bases and at J to 1 base, leaving 5 bases not matched to a gene. The CDR3 nucleotides read TGTGCCAGTAGTATGGTTAGCGGGAGCCGCACAGATACGCAGTATTTT. Translating it yields CASSMVSGSRTDTQYF.

This chain links TRBV9 with TRBJ2-3; 8 nucleotides line up with TRBD2. J was trimmed by 5 bases and V by 6 bases; bases with no gene match: 11. The CDR3 spans 15 residues. Per germline, CDR1 SGDLS and CDR2 YYNGEE. The CDR3 loop reads CASTPGGRAGDTQYF. The CDR3 DNA reads TGTGCCAGCACTCCGGGAGGGAGGGCCGGAGATACGCAGTATTTT.

This rearrangement joins TRBV7-2 to TRBJ2-7, with TRBD2 identical over 12 bases. The V and J ends lost 5 bases and 0 bases, in that order; junction bases with no gene match: 11. Germline values: CDR1 SGHTA, CDR2 FQGNSA. CDR3 size: 18 residues. DNA of the CDR3: TGTGCCAGCAGCCTGCCGACTAGCGGGAGAATCTCCTCCTACGAGCAGTACTTC. It specifies CASSLPTSGRISSYEQYF.

As concerns this clone: This sample also contains other DNA sequences that code for the same CDR3. This chain links TRBV27 with TRBJ2-7, with 7 bases identical to TRBD2. CDR1 is MNHEY, CDR2 SMNVEV, per germline (reference sequence). This CDR3 region has 12 residues. V gave up 6 bases and J gave up 2 bases; unmatched junction bases: 1. CDR3 nucleotide sequence: TGTGCCAGCAGGGGGGGGGCCTACGAGCAGTACTTC. Translated: CASRGGAYEQYF.